Each of the 21 T cell receptor beta chains below was sequenced from the same sample in a study of T cells in tumors after PD-1 blockade (dated by TCRdb to about 2019). The library relied on the immunoSEQ multiplex PCR assay. What TCRdb holds here is the immuneACCESS table cut down to in-frame rearrangements. Part of the clones is not present; checked against another copy, under half of the missing clones reflect an unresolved V gene, and the others are unexplained. In all, the sample holds around 49,000 clones, and over 70% of those were seen once. Of the sample, about 4% is held by the ten largest clones. The label giving this sample's time point can be read as: before anti-PD-1 therapy. The starting material was PBMCs, obtained before anti-PD-1 treatment. The receptors derive from a human donor with basal cell carcinoma.

V gene TRBV10-3 combines with J gene TRBJ2-1; a weak D match, TRBD2 (7 bases). V shed 4 bases and J shed 0 bases, with 10 bases lying between them. Germline V CDR1 and CDR2: ENHRY, SYGVKD. This CDR3 region has 15 residues. In DNA form, the CDR3 reads TGTGCCATCAGTGGCGGGGGCACCTCCTACAATGAGCAGTTCTTC. Its translation is CAISGGGTSYNEQFF.

This chain links TRBV5-1 with TRBJ1-6; TRBD1 agrees at 9 bases. The CDR3 is 14 amino acids. Germline CDR1 SGHRS, CDR2 YFSETQ. V was clipped by 3 bases and J by 7 bases; unmatched bases: 2. The CDR3 nucleotides read TGCGCCAGCAGCTCCGGACAGGGGAATTCACCCCTCCACTTT. Its protein product is CASSSGQGNSPLHF.

This clone came up once. The V call is TRBV10-3, the J call TRBJ1-1; D is unclear. The CDR3 is made up of 15 amino acids. V lost 3 bases and J lost 11, with 22 bases in between. CDR1 is ENHRY and CDR2 is SYGVKD in the germline V gene. CDR3 region: CAISDGRERTAGAFF. The CDR3 nucleotides are TGTGCCATCAGTGATGGACGAGAGCGGACCGCTGGGGCTTTCTTT.

V and J are TRBV15 and TRBJ2-1, with D perhaps matching TRBD1 (5 bases). The CDR3 spans 14 residues. The germline V gene has CDR1 LNHNV and CDR2 YYDKDF (reference sequence). V lost 2 bases to trimming and J lost 6 bases, with 11 bases between them. The CDR3 nucleotides are TGTGCCACCAGCAGATTGGCAGGGCTCAATGAGCAGTTCTTC. Translation: CATSRLAGLNEQFF.

V usage is TRBV29-1 and J usage is TRBJ2-5; TRBD2 agrees at 13 bases. Germline loops: CDR1 SQVTM, CDR2 ANQGSEA. Trimming removed 5 bases from V and 5 bases from J; junction bases left unmatched: 2. The CDR3 is 13 amino acids. CDR3 sequence (DNA): TGCAGCGTTACTAGCGGGGGGGCTGAGACCCAGTACTTC. It yields the protein CSVTSGGAETQYF.

The chain uses TRBV7-2 and TRBJ1-3; a weak D match, TRBD1 (6 bases). Trimming left V 1 base short and J 8 bases short, with 15 bases between. CDR1 and CDR2 from the germline V gene are SGHTA and FQGNSA. This CDR3 spans 15 amino acids. The CDR3 DNA follows: TGTGCCAGCAGCTTAGGGGGACATCCGGGAGACACCATATATTTT. Its protein product is CASSLGGHPGDTIYF.

The J gene is TRBJ2-5, the V gene TRBV2; 7 bases agree with TRBD1. Looked up from germline, CDR1 is SNHLY and CDR2 is FYNNEI. J lost 1 base, V lost 6 bases, and 5 bases had no gene match. The CDR3 has 14 amino acids. DNA for the CDR3: TGTGCCAGCAGGCGCCGGGACAGCCAAGAGACCCAGTACTTC. It codes for CASRRRDSQETQYF.

This chain joins TRBV21-1 and TRBJ1-4. TRBV21-1 is a documented pseudogene. The CDR3 spans 15 residues. The CDR3 loop reads CASSKLRGPNEKLFF. In DNA, the CDR3 is TGTGCCAGCAGCAAACTGAGGGGTCCTAATGAAAAACTGTTTTTT.

The J gene is TRBJ1-5, the V gene TRBV19; no definite D call. The germline V and J ends were trimmed by 6 bases and 2 bases, with 8 bases remaining between them. The CDR3 covers 13 residues. Germline V gives CDR1 LNHDA, CDR2 SQIVND (reference sequence). CDR3 coding DNA: TGTGCCAGTAGCTCCACAGGCAATCAGCCCCAGCATTTT. Its protein is CASSSTGNQPQHF.

The chain uses TRBV6-6 and TRBJ2-2; 10 nucleotides align to TRBD1. The length of the CDR3 is 14 residues. Germline V lookup: CDR1 MNHNY, CDR2 SVGAGI (reference sequence). J gave up 4 bases and V 8 bases, and 4 bases lay outside the gene matches. The CDR3 DNA reads as TGTGCCAGCGACGGGACAGGGGTCACCGGGGAGCTGTTTTTT. Translating gives CASDGTGVTGELFF.

V is TRBV6-2 or TRBV6-3 and J is TRBJ1-2; D unresolved. CDR1 and CDR2 from the germline V gene are MNHEY and SVGEGT. The ends were cut back, 6 bases at V and 0 bases at J, with 14 bases in the middle. CDR3 size: 15 residues. CDR3 region: CASSTPPPTNYGYTF. CDR3 bases: TGTGCCAGCAGCACCCCGCCGCCTACTAACTATGGCTACACCTTC.

There are a few counts of this clone. The genes are TRBV7-9 and TRBJ1-5; no clear D gene. CDR1 and CDR2 from the germline V gene are SEHNR and FQNEAQ (reference sequence). The length of the CDR3 is 13 residues. V gave up 11 bases and J gave up 0 bases, with 11 bases separating them. As DNA, the CDR3 is TGTGCCGGGGAGACCGATAGCAATCAGCCCCAGCATTTT. Protein: CAGETDSNQPQHF.

The genes are TRBV2 and TRBJ2-2, with 8 bases lining up with TRBD2. The CDR3 has 16 amino acids. J was trimmed by 6 bases and V by 7 bases; bases with no gene match: 13. CDR1 and CDR2 (germline): SNHLY, FYNNEI. CDR3 sequence: CASIISGAPGSGELFF. The CDR3 DNA sequence: TGTGCCAGCATTATTAGCGGGGCGCCCGGGTCCGGGGAGCTGTTTTTT. Using reference TRBV2 and TRBJ2-2 for the parts outside the CDR3, the full variable domain is EPEVTQTPSHQVTQMGQEVILRCVPISNHLYFYWYRQILGQKVEFLVSFYNNEISEKSEIFDDQFSVERPDGSNFTLKIRSTKLEDSAMYFCASIISGAPGSGELFFGEGSRLTVL.

The chain has TRBV6-5 and TRBJ2-7, with D uncertain. CDR1 MNHEY and CDR2 SVGAGI come from the germline V gene. CDR3 length equals 10 residues. Trimming pared 8 bases from V and 8 bases from J, leaving 10 bases between. Written as DNA, the CDR3 is TGTGCCAGCCGGAGCCTCCAGCAGTACTTC. Translation: CASRSLQQYF.

The J gene is TRBJ1-2, the V gene TRBV5-1; TRBD1 matches 7 bases. Trimming at V came to 2 bases and at J to 2 bases, leaving 3 bases not matched to a gene. The CDR3 sequence is 14 residues long. The germline gives CDR1 SGHRS, CDR2 YFSETQ. The chain's CDR3 is CASSFRDRNYGYTF. Here the CDR3 DNA reads TGCGCCAGCAGCTTCCGGGACAGAAACTATGGCTACACCTTC. Complete variable domain (other parts from reference TRBV5-1 and TRBJ1-2): KAGVTQTPRYLIKTRGQQVTLSCSPISGHRSVSWYQQTPGQGLQFLFEYFSETQRNKGNFPGRFSGRQFSNSRSEMNVSTLELGDSALYLCASSFRDRNYGYTFGSGTRLTVV.

This clone was observed once. This sequence joins TRBV30 and TRBJ1-1; possibly TRBD1 for D (6 bases). The CDR3 is made up of 11 amino acids. V lost 6 bases and J lost 11, with 16 bases in between. In germline, CDR1 is GTSNPN, CDR2 SVGIG (reference sequence). As DNA, the CDR3 is TGTGCCTGCTCACAGGGAACGGTTGCTTTCTTT. Translation: CACSQGTVAFF.

This chain joins TRBV2 and TRBJ1-3; D not resolved. CDR3 size: 16 residues. V was pared by 8 bases and J by 2 bases, with 19 bases between. The germline gives CDR1 SNHLY, CDR2 FYNNEI. This CDR3 reads CASGVNVWGTGNTIYF. The DNA of the CDR3 is TGTGCCAGCGGGGTCAATGTATGGGGAACTGGAAACACCATATATTTT.

This rearrangement joins TRBV3-1 (or the pseudogene TRBV3-2) to TRBJ2-7; 8 bases fit TRBD1. Germline V lookup: CDR1 LGHDT, CDR2 YNNKEL (reference sequence). J was trimmed by 5 bases and V by 5 bases; bases with no gene match: 5. This CDR3 spans 13 amino acids. The CDR3 DNA reads as TGTGCCAGCAGCTCCAGGGGGCAGGACGAGCAGTACTTC. Protein: CASSSRGQDEQYF.

In DNA form, the CDR3 reads TGCGCCAGCAGCTTGGATGGTGGGTTCAGAGAGACCCAGTACTTC. As protein: CASSLDGGFRETQYF. The rearrangement joins TRBV5-1 to TRBJ2-5; unclear D gene. Trimming removed 0 bases at V and 4 bases at J, with 13 bases between. CDR3 length equals 15 residues. From germline, CDR1 is SGHRS and CDR2 YFSETQ.

CDR3 coding DNA: TGTGCCAGCAGCTTAGGTTTGGAAACCTACAATGAGCAGTTCTTC. It is translated as CASSLGLETYNEQFF. The chain links TRBV7-2 to TRBJ2-1; D gene unclear. Germline V gene lookup returns CDR1 SGHTA and CDR2 FQGNSA. This CDR3 comprises 15 residues. The V and J ends lost 1 base and 2 bases respectively, with 9 bases between them.

This sequence joins TRBV12-3 or TRBV12-4 and TRBJ1-2, with 9 positions matching TRBD1. This CDR3 spans 13 amino acids. The trim removed 6 bases at V and 8 bases at J, leaving 7 bases unmatched. CDR3 sequence (DNA): TGTGCCAGCAGCTGGACAGGGGCGGGAGGCTACACCTTC. Its translation: CASSWTGAGGYTF.